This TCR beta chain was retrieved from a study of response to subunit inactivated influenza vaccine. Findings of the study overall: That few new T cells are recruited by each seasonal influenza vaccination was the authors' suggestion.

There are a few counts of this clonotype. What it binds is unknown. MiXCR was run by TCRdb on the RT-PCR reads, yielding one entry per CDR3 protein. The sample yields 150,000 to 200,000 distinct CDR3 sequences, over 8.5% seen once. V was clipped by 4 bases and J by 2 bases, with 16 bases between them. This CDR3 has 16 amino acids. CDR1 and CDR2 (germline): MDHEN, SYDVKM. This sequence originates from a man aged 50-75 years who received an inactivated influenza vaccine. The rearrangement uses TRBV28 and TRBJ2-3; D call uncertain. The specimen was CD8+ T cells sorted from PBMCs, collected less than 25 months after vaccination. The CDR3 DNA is TGTGCCAGCAGTTCGGGTTTAGGGTCAGCCACAGATACGCAGTATTTT. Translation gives CASSSGLGSATDTQYF.